The T cell receptor beta chain under discussion was sequenced for a study of CXCR3-negative and CXCR3-positive naive CD8 T cells. Study-wide findings and caveats: Naive subsets were similarly diverse, while memory CD8+ repertoires were much less diverse. Hydrophobicity was higher for TRB CDR3s found in CXCR3-positive naive cells than in CXCR3-negative naive cells. TRBV-TRBJ usage was similar across naive CXCR3 subsets but distinct in memory cells.

It was by 5' RACE with UMI labels that the TRB cDNA libraries were prepared. After re-calling the 5' RACE reads, TCRdb lists one entry per CDR3 protein, DNA absent. The sample totals about 89,000 distinct CDR3 sequences; its top ten clones hold approximately 0.53%. With respect to this clonotype: Its antigen is unidentified.

Looked up from germline, CDR1 is GTSNPN and CDR2 is SVGIG (reference sequence). This CDR3 spans 19 amino acids. Naive CD8+ T cells showed CD45RO-CCR7+CD27+CD95-. This rearrangement joins TRBV30 to TRBJ2-6; the TRBD1 assignment by TCRdb is unverifiable without DNA. The sequencing sample was made of naive CXCR3+ CD8+ T cells from blood. This sample's subset: CD45RO-CCR7+CD27+CD95- naive CD8+ T cells expressing CXCR3 (TNR3+). The TCR was taken from a human donor in good health. Some clones in this sample may be carry-over from other donors' samples. CDR3 sequence reads: CAWSPDPVAHLSGANVLTF.